Only a few counts were recorded for the clone carrying this TCR beta chain. Trimming stripped 4 bases from V and 10 bases from J, with 17 bases between. Germline V CDR1 and CDR2: SGHRS, YFSETQ. This CDR3 region has 13 residues. The source of the sample is a study of blood T cell repertoires in COVID-19. Authors' processing steps: The authors estimated nucleated cell counts from reference gene primer amplification. Clones were read by immunoSEQ multiplex PCR, and TCRdb kept only the in-frame ones, dropping some. V, J and clone size derive from that table, while D and trimming were established from the DNA sequence. The sample lists about 97,000 clones, 60% to 80% seen once, with approximately 9.8% in the top ten.

Sequenced: peripheral blood. The gene calls are TRBV5-1 and TRBJ1-2; D might be TRBD1 (6 bases). The TCR originated in a man aged 60 to 69 with active or convalescent COVID-19. The chain's CDR3 is CASSVGIQGDYTF. The CDR3 nucleotides read TGCGCCAGCAGCGTGGGGATACAGGGTGACTACACCTTC.